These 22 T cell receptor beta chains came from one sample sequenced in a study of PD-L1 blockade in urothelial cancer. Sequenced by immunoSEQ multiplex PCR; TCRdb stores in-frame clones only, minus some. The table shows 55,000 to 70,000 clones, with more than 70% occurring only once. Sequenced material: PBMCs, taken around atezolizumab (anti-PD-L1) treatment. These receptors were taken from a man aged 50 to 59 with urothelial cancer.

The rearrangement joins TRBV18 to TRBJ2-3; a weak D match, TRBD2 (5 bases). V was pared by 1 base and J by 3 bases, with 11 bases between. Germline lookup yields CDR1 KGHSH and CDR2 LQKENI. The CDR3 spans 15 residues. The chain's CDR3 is CASSPQGRGTDTQYF. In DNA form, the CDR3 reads TGTGCCAGCTCACCACAGGGTCGGGGAACAGATACGCAGTATTTT. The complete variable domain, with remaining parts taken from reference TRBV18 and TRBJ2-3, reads NAGVMQNPRHLVRRRGQEARLRCSPMKGHSHVYWYRQLPEEGLKFMVYLQKENIIDESGMPKERFSAEFPKEGPSILRIQQVVRGDSAAYFCASSPQGRGTDTQYFGPGTRLTVL.

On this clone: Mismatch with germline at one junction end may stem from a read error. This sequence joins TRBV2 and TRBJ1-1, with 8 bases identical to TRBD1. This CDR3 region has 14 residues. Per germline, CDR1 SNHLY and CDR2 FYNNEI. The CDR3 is CASNQRTGTGQTAF. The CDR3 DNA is TGTGCCAGCAACCAAAGGACAGGGACGGGACAGACAGCTTTT.

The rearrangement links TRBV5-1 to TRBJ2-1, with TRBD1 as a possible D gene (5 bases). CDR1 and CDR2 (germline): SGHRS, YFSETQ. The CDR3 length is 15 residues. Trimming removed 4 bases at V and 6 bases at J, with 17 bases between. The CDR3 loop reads CASSPVARDGNEQFF. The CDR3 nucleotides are TGCGCCAGCAGCCCCGTAGCCAGGGATGGCAATGAGCAGTTCTTC. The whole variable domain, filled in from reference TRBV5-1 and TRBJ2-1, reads KAGVTQTPRYLIKTRGQQVTLSCSPISGHRSVSWYQQTPGQGLQFLFEYFSETQRNKGNFPGRFSGRQFSNSRSEMNVSTLELGDSALYLCASSPVARDGNEQFFGPGTRLTVL.

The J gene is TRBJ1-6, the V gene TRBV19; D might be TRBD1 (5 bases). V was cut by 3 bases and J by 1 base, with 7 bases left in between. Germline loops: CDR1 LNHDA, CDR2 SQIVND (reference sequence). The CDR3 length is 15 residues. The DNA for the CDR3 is TGTGCCAGTAGTATCGGGGGTTCCTATAATTCACCCCTCCACTTT. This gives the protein CASSIGGSYNSPLHF.

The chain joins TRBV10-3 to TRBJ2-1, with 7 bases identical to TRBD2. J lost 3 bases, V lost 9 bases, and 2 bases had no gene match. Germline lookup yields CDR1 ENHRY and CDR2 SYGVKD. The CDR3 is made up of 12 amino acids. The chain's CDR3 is CAIRGDYNEQFF. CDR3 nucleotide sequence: TGTGCCATTCGGGGGGACTACAATGAGCAGTTCTTC.

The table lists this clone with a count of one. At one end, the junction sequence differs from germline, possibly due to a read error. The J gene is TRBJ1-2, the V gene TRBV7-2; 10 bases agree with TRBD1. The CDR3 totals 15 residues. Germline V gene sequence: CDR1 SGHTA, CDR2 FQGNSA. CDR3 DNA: TGTGCCAGCAGCCTCGACAGGGGGCCTAATTATGGCTACACCTTC. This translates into CASSLDRGPNYGYTF.

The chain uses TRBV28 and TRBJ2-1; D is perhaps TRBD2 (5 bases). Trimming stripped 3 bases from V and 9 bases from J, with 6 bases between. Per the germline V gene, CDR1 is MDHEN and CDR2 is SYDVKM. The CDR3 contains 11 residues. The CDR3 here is CASSFEGEQFF. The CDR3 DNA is TGTGCCAGCAGTTTCGAGGGTGAGCAGTTCTTC.

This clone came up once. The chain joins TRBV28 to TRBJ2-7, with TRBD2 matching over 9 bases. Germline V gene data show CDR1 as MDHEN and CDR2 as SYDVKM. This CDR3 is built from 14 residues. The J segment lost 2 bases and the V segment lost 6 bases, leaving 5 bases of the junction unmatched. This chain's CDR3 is CASRESGRPYEQYF. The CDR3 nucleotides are TGTGCCAGCAGAGAGAGCGGGAGGCCCTACGAGCAGTACTTC.

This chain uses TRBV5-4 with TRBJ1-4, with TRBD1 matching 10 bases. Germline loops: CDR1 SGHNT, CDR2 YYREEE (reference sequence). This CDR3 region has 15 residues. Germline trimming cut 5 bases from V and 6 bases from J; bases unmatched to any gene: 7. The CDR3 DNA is TGTGCCAGCAGTACGCCGGGACAGGGGCATGAAAAACTGTTTTTT. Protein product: CASSTPGQGHEKLFF.

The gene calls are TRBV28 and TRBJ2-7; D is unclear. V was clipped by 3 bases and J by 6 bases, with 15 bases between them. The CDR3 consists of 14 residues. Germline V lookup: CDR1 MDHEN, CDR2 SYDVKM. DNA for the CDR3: TGTGCCAGCAGTTTTGGTGATAAACGCGGCGAGCAGTACTTC. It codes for CASSFGDKRGEQYF.

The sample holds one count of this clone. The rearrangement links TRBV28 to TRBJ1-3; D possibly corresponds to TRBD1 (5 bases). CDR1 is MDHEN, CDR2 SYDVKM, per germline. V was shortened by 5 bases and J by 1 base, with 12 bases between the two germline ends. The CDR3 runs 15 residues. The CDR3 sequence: CASSPGIGSGNTIYF. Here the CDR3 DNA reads TGTGCCAGCAGTCCAGGGATTGGGTCTGGAAACACCATATATTTT.

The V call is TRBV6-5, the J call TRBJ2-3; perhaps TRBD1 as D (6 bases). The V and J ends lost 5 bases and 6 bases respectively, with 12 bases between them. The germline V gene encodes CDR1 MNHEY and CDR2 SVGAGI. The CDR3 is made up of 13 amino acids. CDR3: CASSHLQGDTQYF. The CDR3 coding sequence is TGTGCCAGCAGTCATCTACAGGGCGATACGCAGTATTTT.

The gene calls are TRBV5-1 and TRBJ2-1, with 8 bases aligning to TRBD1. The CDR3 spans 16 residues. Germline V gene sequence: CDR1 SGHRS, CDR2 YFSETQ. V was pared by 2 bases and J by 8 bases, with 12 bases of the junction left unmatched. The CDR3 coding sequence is TGCGCCAGCAGCTTTCTTGGACAGGGCGTTGGGGATGAGCAGTTCTTC. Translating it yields CASSFLGQGVGDEQFF.

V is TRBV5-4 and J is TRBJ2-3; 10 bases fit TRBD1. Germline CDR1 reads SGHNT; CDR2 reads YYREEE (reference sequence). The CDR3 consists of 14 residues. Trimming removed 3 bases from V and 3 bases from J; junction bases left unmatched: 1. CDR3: CASSWGQGTDTQYF. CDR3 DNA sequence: TGTGCCAGCAGCTGGGGACAGGGGACAGATACGCAGTATTTT. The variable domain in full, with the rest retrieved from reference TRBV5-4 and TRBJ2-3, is ETGVTQSPTHLIKTRGQQVTLRCSSQSGHNTVSWYQQALGQGPQFIFQYYREEENGRGNFPPRFSGLQFPNYSSELNVNALELDDSALYLCASSWGQGTDTQYFGPGTRLTVL.

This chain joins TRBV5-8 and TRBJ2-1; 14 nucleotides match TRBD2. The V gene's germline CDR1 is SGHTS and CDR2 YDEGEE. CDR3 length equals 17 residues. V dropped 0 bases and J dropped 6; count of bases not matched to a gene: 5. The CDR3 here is CASSLETSGRARNEQFF. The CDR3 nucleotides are TGTGCCAGCAGCTTGGAGACTAGCGGGAGGGCCCGCAATGAGCAGTTCTTC.

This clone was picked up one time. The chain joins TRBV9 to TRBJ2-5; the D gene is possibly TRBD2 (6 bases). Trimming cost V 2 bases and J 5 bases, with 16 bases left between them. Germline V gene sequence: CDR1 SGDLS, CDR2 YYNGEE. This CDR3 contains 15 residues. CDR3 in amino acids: CASSVGTLGGETQYF. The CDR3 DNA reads TGTGCCAGCAGCGTTGGGACGCTCGGAGGGGAGACCCAGTACTTC.

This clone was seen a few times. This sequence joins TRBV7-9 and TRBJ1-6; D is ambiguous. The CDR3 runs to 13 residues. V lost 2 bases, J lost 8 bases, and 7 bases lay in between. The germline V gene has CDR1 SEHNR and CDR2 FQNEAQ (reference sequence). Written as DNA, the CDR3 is TGTGCCAGCAGCTTATCGGCGGATTCACCCCTCCACTTT. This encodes CASSLSADSPLHF. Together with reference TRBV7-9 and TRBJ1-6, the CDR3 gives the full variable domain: DTGVSQNPRHKITKRGQNVTFRCDPISEHNRLYWYRQTLGQGPEFLTYFQNEAQLEKSRLLSDRFSAERPKGSFSTLEIQRTEQGDSAMYLCASSLSADSPLHFGNGTRLTVT.

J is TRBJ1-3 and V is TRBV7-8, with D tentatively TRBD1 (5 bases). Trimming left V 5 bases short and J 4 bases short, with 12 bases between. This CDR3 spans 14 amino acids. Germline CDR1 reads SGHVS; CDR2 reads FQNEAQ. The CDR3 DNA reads TGTGCCAGCAGCATGACAGTGTCCGGAAACACCATATATTTT. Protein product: CASSMTVSGNTIYF.

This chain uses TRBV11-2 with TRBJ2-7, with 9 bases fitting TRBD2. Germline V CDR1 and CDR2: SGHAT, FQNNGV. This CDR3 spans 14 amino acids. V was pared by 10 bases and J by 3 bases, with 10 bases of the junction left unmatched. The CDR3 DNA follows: TGTGCCACCGCCCCGGGTAGCGGGAGCTACGAGCAGTACTTC. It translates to CATAPGSGSYEQYF. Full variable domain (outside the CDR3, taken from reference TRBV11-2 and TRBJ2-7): EAGVAQSPRYKIIEKRQSVAFWCNPISGHATLYWYQQILGQGPKLLIQFQNNGVVDDSQLPKDRFSAERLKGVDSTLKIQPAKLEDSAVYLCATAPGSGSYEQYFGPGTRLTVT.

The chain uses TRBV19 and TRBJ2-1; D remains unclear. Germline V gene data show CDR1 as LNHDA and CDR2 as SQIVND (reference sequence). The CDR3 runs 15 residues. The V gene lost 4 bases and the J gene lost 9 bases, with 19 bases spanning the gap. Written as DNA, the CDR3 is TGTGCCAGTAGTAGCCCTGGTCGGCCCTCGGGTGAGCAGTTCTTC. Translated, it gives CASSSPGRPSGEQFF.

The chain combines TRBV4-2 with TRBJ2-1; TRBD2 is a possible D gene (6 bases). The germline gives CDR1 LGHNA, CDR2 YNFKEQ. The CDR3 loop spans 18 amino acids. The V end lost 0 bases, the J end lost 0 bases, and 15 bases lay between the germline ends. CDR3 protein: CASSQDDPGVGSYNEQFF. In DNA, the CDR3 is TGTGCCAGCAGCCAAGACGATCCGGGAGTAGGCTCCTACAATGAGCAGTTCTTC.

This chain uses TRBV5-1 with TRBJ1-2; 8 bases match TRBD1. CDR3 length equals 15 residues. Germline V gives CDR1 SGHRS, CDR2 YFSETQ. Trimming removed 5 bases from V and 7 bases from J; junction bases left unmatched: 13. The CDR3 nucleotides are TGCGCCAGCAGGACCGGGACAGGAGTCTTAGGTGGCTACACCTTC. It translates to CASRTGTGVLGGYTF.